These 20 T cell receptor beta chains came from one sample sequenced in a study of T cells after yellow fever vaccination (dated by TCRdb to between 2018 and 2020). Library preparation was by 5' RACE. The run used an Illumina HiSeq 2500. TCRdb took the public reads, trimmed them with fastp at Q25, ran MiXCR for clone calling and kept in-frame beta chains. Rows are unified per CDR3 protein, each entry keeping the most common DNA and genes. The table for this sample lists approximately 300,000 distinct CDR3 sequences; 13% of them were counted only once. The ten largest clones take up about 0.54% of the sample. In light of the paper, this sample's treatment or condition label describes: live attenuated yellow fever vaccine strain. The source was CD4+ T cells sorted from PBMCs, collected 45 days after the yellow fever booster vaccination. Receptors originate from a man aged 25 to 40 who received the YFV17D yellow fever vaccine.

The chain joins TRBV19 to TRBJ2-5; D unclear. The V end lost 4 bases, the J end lost 4 bases, and 7 bases lay between the germline ends. This CDR3 has 12 residues. Germline V CDR1 and CDR2: LNHDA, SQIVND (reference sequence). The DNA of the CDR3 is TGTGCCAGTAGTACCGCCGGAGAGACCCAGTACTTC. This sequence encodes CASSTAGETQYF.

This clonotype turned up a few times. V and J are TRBV15 and TRBJ2-3, with 8 positions matching TRBD2. The V gene end was trimmed by 3 bases and the J gene end by 5 bases; junction bases not matched to a gene: 1. This CDR3 spans 13 amino acids. CDR1 and CDR2 (germline): LNHNV, YYDKDF (reference sequence). The DNA for the CDR3 is TGTGCCACCAGCAGCGCGGGAGGAGATACGCAGTATTTT. Translated: CATSSAGGDTQYF.

This clonotype appeared many times. The chain has TRBV7-2 and TRBJ2-4; 7 bases are shared with TRBD2. The V gene end was trimmed by 4 bases and the J gene end by 4 bases; junction bases not matched to a gene: 7. The CDR3 is made up of 15 amino acids. Looked up from germline, CDR1 is SGHTA and CDR2 is FQGNSA. CDR3 sequence: CASSSGSGGKNIQYF. Written as DNA, the CDR3 is TGTGCCAGCAGCTCAGGGTCCGGGGGGAAAAACATTCAGTACTTC. The variable domain in full, completed from reference TRBV7-2 and TRBJ2-4, reads GAGVSQSPSNKVTEKGKDVELRCDPISGHTALYWYRQSLGQGLEFLIYFQGNSAPDKSGLPSDRFSAERTGGSVSTLTIQRTQQEDSAVYLCASSSGSGGKNIQYFGAGTRLSVL.

Only a few counts were recorded for this clonotype. The CDR3 DNA reads TGCGCCAGCAGCCAAGCCTCGGCCATTGCTGGGACAGGGGTCTACGAGCAGTACTTC. Its protein is CASSQASAIAGTGVYEQYF. The V call is TRBV4-3, the J call TRBJ2-7, with 10 bases lining up with TRBD1. The junction had 15 bases not matched to a gene; V was cut back by 1 base and J by 3 bases. Germline V lookup: CDR1 LGHNA, CDR2 YSLEER. This CDR3 has 19 amino acids.

The V and J genes are TRBV7-6 and TRBJ2-1, with 13 positions matching TRBD2. The V gene end was trimmed by 4 bases and the J gene end by 4 bases; junction bases not matched to a gene: 4. This CDR3 has 16 amino acids. Germline V gene sequence: CDR1 SGHVS, CDR2 FNYEAQ. The CDR3 sequence: CASSSRGLAGYNEQFF. CDR3 nucleotides: TGTGCCAGCAGCTCGAGGGGACTAGCGGGGTACAATGAGCAGTTCTTC.

Only a few counts were recorded for this clonotype. The chain employs TRBV20-1 and TRBJ2-5, with TRBD2 matching 8 bases. V shed 3 bases and J 5 bases; nucleotides not matched to a gene: 17. Germline V CDR1 and CDR2: DFQATT, SNEGSKA (reference sequence). The CDR3 has 17 residues. DNA of the CDR3: TGCAGTGCTAGGCGTCCCGGGGGGGGCCTCCTTGGGGAGACCCAGTACTTC. Translating gives CSARRPGGGLLGETQYF.

The V gene is TRBV9, the J gene TRBJ2-1; 10 positions agree with TRBD2. The V gene end was trimmed by 0 bases and the J gene end by 8 bases; junction bases not matched to a gene: 14. The germline V gene has CDR1 SGDLS and CDR2 YYNGEE. The CDR3 is 18 amino acids. CDR3 protein: CASSVAGGASGSPYEQFF. CDR3 DNA: TGTGCCAGCAGCGTAGCCGGGGGGGCTAGCGGGAGTCCGTATGAGCAGTTCTTC.

This clonotype was seen only a few times. This chain connects TRBV5-1 to TRBJ1-1; D uncertain. The CDR3 is 13 residues long. Germline V gene data show CDR1 as SGHRS and CDR2 as YFSETQ. Trimming cost V 5 bases and J 0 bases, with 8 bases left between them. The CDR3 DNA is TGCGCCAGCAGAGGTGGGATGAACACTGAAGCTTTCTTT. As protein: CASRGGMNTEAFF.

Only a few counts were recorded for this clonotype. V usage is TRBV6-5 and J usage is TRBJ2-7; TRBD2 might be the D (6 bases). Germline values: CDR1 MNHEY, CDR2 SVGAGI. V lost 4 bases and J 4 bases, leaving 17 bases between the germline ends. This CDR3 has 15 residues. The CDR3: CASSSMAGTGYEQYF. DNA of the CDR3: TGTGCCAGCAGTTCCATGGCGGGAACGGGTTACGAGCAGTACTTC.

This clonotype was observed a handful of times. The V and J genes are TRBV4-3 and TRBJ2-1; perhaps TRBD1 as D (5 bases). Germline CDR1 reads LGHNA; CDR2 reads YSLEER. V was shortened by 1 base and J by 11 bases, with 12 bases between the two germline ends. CDR3 length: 13 amino acids. CDR3: CASSQGGGTKQFF. The CDR3 region has the DNA TGCGCCAGCAGCCAAGGGGGCGGAACCAAGCAGTTCTTC.

In its sample, this clonotype was seen many times. The chain's CDR3 is CASRPGTSGFNEQFF. CDR3 nucleotide sequence: TGTGCCAGCAGACCCGGGACTAGCGGGTTCAATGAGCAGTTCTTC. The V and J genes are TRBV4-2 and TRBJ2-1; 12 bases are shared with TRBD2. Trimming removed 6 bases from V and 6 bases from J; junction bases left unmatched: 6. This CDR3 spans 15 amino acids. Germline values: CDR1 LGHNA, CDR2 YNFKEQ.

This clonotype was observed a handful of times. The chain links TRBV30 to TRBJ1-5, with 10 bases matching TRBD1. V lost 2 bases, J lost 1 base, and 5 bases stayed unmatched. This CDR3 is built from 16 residues. Germline assignment: CDR1 GTSNPN and CDR2 SVGIG (reference sequence). As DNA, the CDR3 is TGTGCCTGGAGTCGGGACAGGGGAGGGAGCAATCAGCCCCAGCATTTT. It translates to CAWSRDRGGSNQPQHF.

The CDR3: CASSEGLAGRNEQFF. The CDR3, as DNA: TGCGCCAGCAGCGAGGGACTAGCGGGGCGAAATGAGCAGTTCTTC. V usage is TRBV5-1 and J usage is TRBJ2-1; 13 positions agree with TRBD2. The length of the CDR3 is 15 residues. Germline loops: CDR1 SGHRS, CDR2 YFSETQ. The V segment lost 4 bases and the J segment 7 bases; nucleotides outside the gene matches: 5.

The chain combines TRBV29-1 with TRBJ2-3; D call uncertain. The V gene lost 8 bases and the J gene lost 2 bases, with 5 bases spanning the gap. CDR3 length: 10 residues. Germline V gene lookup returns CDR1 SQVTM and CDR2 ANQGSEA. The CDR3: CSTNTDTQYF. CDR3 DNA sequence: TGCAGCACTAACACAGATACGCAGTATTTT.

This sequence joins TRBV11-2 and TRBJ2-2, with D perhaps TRBD1 (6 bases). The CDR3 loop spans 18 amino acids. The V end lost 5 bases, the J end lost 4 bases, and 23 bases lay between the germline ends. Germline CDR1 SGHAT, CDR2 FQNNGV. The CDR3 DNA sequence: TGTGCCAGCAGCGAGCTTAGCAGATCCTTAGGGGGCACCGGGGAGCTGTTTTTT. This sequence encodes CASSELSRSLGGTGELFF.

This clonotype was counted only a few times. The chain has TRBV5-1 and TRBJ2-1, with 11 bases lining up with TRBD2. Trimming took 4 bases from V and 4 from J; bases not matched to a gene: 4. Looked up from germline, CDR1 is SGHRS and CDR2 is YFSETQ. The CDR3 extends over 15 amino acids. In DNA form, the CDR3 reads TGCGCCAGCAGCCCACTAGCGGGAGAATACAATGAGCAGTTCTTC. This gives the protein CASSPLAGEYNEQFF. The whole variable domain, remainder taken from reference TRBV5-1 and TRBJ2-1, is KAGVTQTPRYLIKTRGQQVTLSCSPISGHRSVSWYQQTPGQGLQFLFEYFSETQRNKGNFPGRFSGRQFSNSRSEMNVSTLELGDSALYLCASSPLAGEYNEQFFGPGTRLTVL.

This clonotype has ten or more counts. The J gene is TRBJ1-1, the V gene TRBV5-1, with D perhaps TRBD1 (6 bases). Between the trimmed V and J ends, which lost 3 bases and 1 base, there was a span of 7 bases. The CDR3 extends over 13 amino acids. The V gene's germline CDR1 is SGHRS and CDR2 YFSETQ. The DNA of the CDR3 is TGCGCCAGCAGCTGGACAGCGAACACTGAAGCTTTCTTT. It codes for CASSWTANTEAFF.

This chain connects TRBV19 to TRBJ2-7; 12 nucleotides align to TRBD2. V was pared by 5 bases and J by 3 bases, with 2 bases of the junction left unmatched. The CDR3 contains 14 residues. CDR1 and CDR2 (germline): LNHDA, SQIVND (reference sequence). The CDR3 sequence: CASSGLAGHYEQYF. The CDR3 nucleotides read TGTGCCAGTAGTGGACTAGCGGGACACTACGAGCAGTACTTC.

The V gene is TRBV7-8, the J gene TRBJ1-6; D remains ambiguous. The CDR3 extends over 18 amino acids. Germline-derived CDR1 and CDR2 are SGHVS and FQNEAQ. V was clipped by 2 bases and J by 8 bases, with 22 bases between them. Here the CDR3 reads CASSLIRAAFRRDSPLHF. The DNA of the CDR3 is TGTGCCAGCAGCTTAATTCGCGCGGCATTCCGAAGAGATTCACCCCTCCACTTT.

This chain joins TRBV5-5 and TRBJ2-5; 7 nucleotides agree with TRBD1. In germline, CDR1 is SGHKS, CDR2 YYEKEE (reference sequence). The CDR3 loop spans 15 amino acids. V lost 5 bases to trimming and J lost 3 bases; unmatched junction nucleotides: 10. The CDR3 is CASRREGTAEETQYF. The CDR3 nucleotides read TGTGCCAGCAGAAGAGAGGGGACAGCAGAAGAGACCCAGTACTTC.